This entry features one T cell receptor beta chain sequence. This entry is derived from a study of cytomegalovirus exposure and HLA in healthy donors. CDR1 is LGHNA and CDR2 is YNFKEQ in the germline V gene. V was clipped by 0 bases and J by 5 bases; unmatched bases: 7. The length of the CDR3 is 16 residues. PCR employed 60 Vbeta and 13 Jbeta primers. Clones were read by immunoSEQ multiplex PCR, and TCRdb kept only the in-frame ones, dropping some. The sample spans around 40,000 clones; the ten largest clones claim approximately 5.9%. The receptor's source is a human donor in good health. Sequencing was done on a sample of PBMCs. The genes are TRBV4-2 and TRBJ2-5; 9 positions agree with TRBD2. The CDR3: CASSQERRSGGETQYF. The CDR3 DNA follows: TGTGCCAGCAGCCAAGAAAGGAGGAGCGGGGGGGAGACCCAGTACTTC.